This T cell receptor beta chain was retrieved from a study of shared clonotypes between healthy human individuals. Study-wide context: A few men and a couple of women, aged 18 to 49, were donors. Plates per donor: three CD4 naive, three CD4 memory, two CD8 naive, one CD8 memory. Overall study findings and caveats: It was the few donors that limited the genetic and exposure-history diversity represented.

Repertoires were generated with immunoSEQ multiplex PCR, while TCRdb's copy carries only in-frame clones and drops some. Among some 2,000,000 clones listed, around 95% were seen once. Germline loops: CDR1 MDHEN, CDR2 SYDVKM. This CDR3 comprises 15 residues. V lost 6 bases to trimming and J lost 0 bases, with 11 bases between them. Comments on this clone: Its antigen is still unknown.

The clonotype comes from a man between 18 and 35 years old in good health. The sequenced sample was naive CD4+ T cells sorted from blood. Subset: CD45RA+ positively selected. The chain joins TRBV28 to TRBJ1-4, with TRBD1 as a possible D gene (5 bases). CDR3 sequence reads: CASSMDTATNEKLFF. The CDR3 DNA reads as TGTGCCAGCAGCATGGACACGGCAACTAATGAAAAACTGTTTTTT.